The entry below describes one T cell receptor (beta chain). Its specificity is unknown. TCRdb keeps only in-frame clones here, not all; method: immunoSEQ multiplex PCR. The table includes fewer than 250,000 clones, about 86% detected once. The data were taken from a study of cytomegalovirus exposure and HLA in healthy donors. General study findings and limits: Per published reports, the classifier diagnosed cytomegalovirus status with high specificity and sensitivity. Researchers counted roughly 160 TCR beta chains as cytomegalovirus-associated. Across donors, most TCRs were seen rarely, yet some public ones were widespread. A later analysis found first-cohort TCR clusters tended to co-occur in the 90 to 150 validation repertoires.

The sequenced sample was PBMCs. The sequence was obtained from a young man in good health and CMV-seronegative.

This CDR3 reads CASSPRGSTDTQYF. The CDR3 DNA sequence: TGTGCCAGCAGTCCCCGAGGTTCCACAGATACGCAGTATTTT. The V and J genes are TRBV6-6 and TRBJ2-3; D is undetermined. With 5 bases removed from V and 2 bases from J, the gap between germline ends came to 11 bases. This CDR3 contains 14 residues. CDR1 and CDR2 (germline): MNHNY, SVGAGI (reference sequence).